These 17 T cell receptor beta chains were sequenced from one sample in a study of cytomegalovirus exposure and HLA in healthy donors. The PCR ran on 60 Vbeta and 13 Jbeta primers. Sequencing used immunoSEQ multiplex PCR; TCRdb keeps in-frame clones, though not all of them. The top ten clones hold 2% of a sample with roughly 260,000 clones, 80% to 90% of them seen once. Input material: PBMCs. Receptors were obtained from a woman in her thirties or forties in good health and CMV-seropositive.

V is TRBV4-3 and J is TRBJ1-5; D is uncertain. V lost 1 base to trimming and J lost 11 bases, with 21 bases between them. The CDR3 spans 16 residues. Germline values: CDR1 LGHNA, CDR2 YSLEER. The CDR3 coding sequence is TGCGCCAGCAGCCAAGGGACGGGATCAGCCCTAGGGTCCCAGCATTTT. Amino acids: CASSQGTGSALGSQHF.

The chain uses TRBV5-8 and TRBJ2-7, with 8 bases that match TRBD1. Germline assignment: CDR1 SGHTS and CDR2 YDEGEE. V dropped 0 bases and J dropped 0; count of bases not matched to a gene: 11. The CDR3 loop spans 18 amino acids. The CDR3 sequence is CASSLAFGRTGSSYEQYF. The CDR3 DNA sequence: TGTGCCAGCAGCTTGGCCTTCGGTAGGACAGGGAGCTCCTACGAGCAGTACTTC.

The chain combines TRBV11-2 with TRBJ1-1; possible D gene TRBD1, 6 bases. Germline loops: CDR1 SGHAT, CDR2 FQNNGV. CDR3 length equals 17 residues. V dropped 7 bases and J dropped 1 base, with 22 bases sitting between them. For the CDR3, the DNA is TGTGCCAGCACCTCAGGGGCCCCCGGGGGGCAGAACACTGAAGCTTTCTTT. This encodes CASTSGAPGGQNTEAFF.

CDR3 loop: CASTPPGQGYTEAFF. As DNA, the CDR3 is TGTGCCAGCACCCCGCCCGGACAGGGGTACACTGAAGCTTTCTTT. J is TRBJ1-1 and V is TRBV6-5, with TRBD1 identical over 9 bases. Germline V gene sequence: CDR1 MNHEY, CDR2 SVGAGI. V shed 7 bases and J 3 bases; nucleotides not matched to a gene: 9. This CDR3 has 15 residues.

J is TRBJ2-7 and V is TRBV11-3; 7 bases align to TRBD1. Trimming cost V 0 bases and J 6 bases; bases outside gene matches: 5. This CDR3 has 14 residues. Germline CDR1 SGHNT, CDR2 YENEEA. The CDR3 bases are TGTGCCAGCAGCTTAGATTTGGACAGGCCCGAGCAGTACTTC. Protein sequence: CASSLDLDRPEQYF.

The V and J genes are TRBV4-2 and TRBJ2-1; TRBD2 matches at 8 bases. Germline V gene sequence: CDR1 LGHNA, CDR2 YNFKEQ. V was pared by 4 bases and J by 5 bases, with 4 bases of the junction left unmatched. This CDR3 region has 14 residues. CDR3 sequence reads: CASSPLAANNEQFF. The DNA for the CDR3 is TGTGCCAGCAGCCCACTAGCGGCAAACAATGAGCAGTTCTTC.

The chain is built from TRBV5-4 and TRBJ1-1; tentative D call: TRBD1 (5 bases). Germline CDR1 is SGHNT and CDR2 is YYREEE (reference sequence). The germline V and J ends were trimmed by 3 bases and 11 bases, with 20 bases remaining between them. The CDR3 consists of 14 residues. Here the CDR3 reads CASSSAGGWDEAFF. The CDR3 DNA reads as TGTGCCAGCAGCTCGGCGGGGGGATGGGATGAGGCTTTCTTT.

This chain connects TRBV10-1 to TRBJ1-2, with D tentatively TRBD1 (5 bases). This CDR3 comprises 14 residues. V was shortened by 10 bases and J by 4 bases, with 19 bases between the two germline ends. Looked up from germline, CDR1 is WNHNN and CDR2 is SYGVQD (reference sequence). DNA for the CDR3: TGCGCCAACTGCCCCGGAGGGGTATTCTATGGCTACACCTTC. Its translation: CANCPGGVFYGYTF.

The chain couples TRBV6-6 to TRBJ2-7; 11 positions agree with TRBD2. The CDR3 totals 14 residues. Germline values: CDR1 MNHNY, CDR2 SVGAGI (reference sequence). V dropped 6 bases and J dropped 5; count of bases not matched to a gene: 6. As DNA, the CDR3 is TGTGCCAGCAGACGACTAGCGGGATCTAACGAGCAGTACTTC. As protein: CASRRLAGSNEQYF.

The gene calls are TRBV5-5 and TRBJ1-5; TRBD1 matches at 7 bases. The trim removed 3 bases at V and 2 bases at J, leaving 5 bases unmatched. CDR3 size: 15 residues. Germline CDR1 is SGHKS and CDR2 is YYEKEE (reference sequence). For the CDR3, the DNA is TGTGCCAGCAGCTACACAGGGGAAGGCAATCAGCCCCAGCATTTT. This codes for CASSYTGEGNQPQHF.

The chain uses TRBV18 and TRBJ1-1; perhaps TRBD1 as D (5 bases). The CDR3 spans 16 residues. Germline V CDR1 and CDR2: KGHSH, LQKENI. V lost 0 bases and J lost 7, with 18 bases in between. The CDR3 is CASSPPSPGRDFEAFF. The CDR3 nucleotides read TGTGCCAGCTCACCACCTTCCCCGGGGCGGGACTTTGAAGCTTTCTTT.

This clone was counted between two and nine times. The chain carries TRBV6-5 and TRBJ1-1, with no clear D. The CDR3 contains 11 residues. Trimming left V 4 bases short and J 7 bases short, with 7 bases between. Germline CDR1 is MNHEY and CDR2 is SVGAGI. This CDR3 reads CASSSFSEAFF. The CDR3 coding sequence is TGTGCCAGCAGTTCCTTTAGTGAAGCTTTCTTT.

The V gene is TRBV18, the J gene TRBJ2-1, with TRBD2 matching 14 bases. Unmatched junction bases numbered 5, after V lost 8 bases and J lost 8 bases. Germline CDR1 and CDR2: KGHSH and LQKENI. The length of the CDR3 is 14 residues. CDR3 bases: TGTGCCAGCAGGACTAGCGGGAGGTTCGATGAGCAGTTCTTC. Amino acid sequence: CASRTSGRFDEQFF.

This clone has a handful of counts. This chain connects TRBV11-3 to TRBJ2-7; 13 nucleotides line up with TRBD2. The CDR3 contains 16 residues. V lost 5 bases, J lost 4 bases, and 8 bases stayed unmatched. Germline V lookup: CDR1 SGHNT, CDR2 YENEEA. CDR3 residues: CASSEGLAGVGYEQYF. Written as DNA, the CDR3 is TGTGCCAGCAGCGAAGGACTAGCGGGAGTGGGGTACGAGCAGTACTTC.

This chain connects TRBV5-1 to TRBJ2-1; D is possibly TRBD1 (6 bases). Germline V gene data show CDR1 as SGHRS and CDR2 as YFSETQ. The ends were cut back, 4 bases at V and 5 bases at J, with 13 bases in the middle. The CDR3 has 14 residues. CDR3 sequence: CASSPGTPDNEQFF. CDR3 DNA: TGCGCCAGCAGCCCCGGGACACCAGACAATGAGCAGTTCTTC.

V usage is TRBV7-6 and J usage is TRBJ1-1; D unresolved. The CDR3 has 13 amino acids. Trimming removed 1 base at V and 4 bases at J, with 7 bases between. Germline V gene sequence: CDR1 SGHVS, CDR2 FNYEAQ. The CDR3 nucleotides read TGTGCCAGCAGCTTAGGAGGGATCACTGAAGCTTTCTTT. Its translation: CASSLGGITEAFF.

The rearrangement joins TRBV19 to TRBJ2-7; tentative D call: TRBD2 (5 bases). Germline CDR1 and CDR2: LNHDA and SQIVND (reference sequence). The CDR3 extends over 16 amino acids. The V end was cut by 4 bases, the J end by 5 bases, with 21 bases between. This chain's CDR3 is CASSRNGKGYGDEQYF. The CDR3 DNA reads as TGTGCCAGTAGTAGAAACGGGAAGGGCTACGGTGACGAGCAGTACTTC.